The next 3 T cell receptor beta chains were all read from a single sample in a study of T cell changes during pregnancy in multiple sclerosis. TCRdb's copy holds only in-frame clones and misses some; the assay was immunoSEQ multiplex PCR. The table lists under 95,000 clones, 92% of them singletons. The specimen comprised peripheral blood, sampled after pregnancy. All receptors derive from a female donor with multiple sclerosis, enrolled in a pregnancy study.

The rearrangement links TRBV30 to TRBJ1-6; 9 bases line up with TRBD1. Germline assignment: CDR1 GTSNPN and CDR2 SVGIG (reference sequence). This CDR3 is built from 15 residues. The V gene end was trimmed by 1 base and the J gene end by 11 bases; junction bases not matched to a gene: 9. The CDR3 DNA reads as TGTGCCTGGAGTGACCCGGGACAGGGACGACCACCCCTCCACTTT. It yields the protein CAWSDPGQGRPPLHF. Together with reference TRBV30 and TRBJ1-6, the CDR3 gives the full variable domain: SQTIHQWPATLVQPVGSPLSLECTVEGTSNPNLYWYRQAAGRGLQLLFYSVGIGQISSEVPQNLSASRPQDRQFILSSKKLLLSDSGFYLCAWSDPGQGRPPLHFGNGTRLTVT.

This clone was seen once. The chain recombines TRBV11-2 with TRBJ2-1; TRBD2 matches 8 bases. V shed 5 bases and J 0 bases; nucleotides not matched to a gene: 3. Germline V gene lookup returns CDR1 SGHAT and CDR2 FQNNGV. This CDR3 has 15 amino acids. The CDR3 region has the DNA TGTGCCAGCAGCCTAGCGGGTAACTCCTACAATGAGCAGTTCTTC. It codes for CASSLAGNSYNEQFF.

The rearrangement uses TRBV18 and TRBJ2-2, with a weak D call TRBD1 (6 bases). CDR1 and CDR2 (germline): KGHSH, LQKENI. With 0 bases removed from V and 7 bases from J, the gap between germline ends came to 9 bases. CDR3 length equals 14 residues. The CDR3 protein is CASSPPRGHGELFF. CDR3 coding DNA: TGTGCCAGCTCACCACCCCGGGGACACGGGGAGCTGTTTTTT.